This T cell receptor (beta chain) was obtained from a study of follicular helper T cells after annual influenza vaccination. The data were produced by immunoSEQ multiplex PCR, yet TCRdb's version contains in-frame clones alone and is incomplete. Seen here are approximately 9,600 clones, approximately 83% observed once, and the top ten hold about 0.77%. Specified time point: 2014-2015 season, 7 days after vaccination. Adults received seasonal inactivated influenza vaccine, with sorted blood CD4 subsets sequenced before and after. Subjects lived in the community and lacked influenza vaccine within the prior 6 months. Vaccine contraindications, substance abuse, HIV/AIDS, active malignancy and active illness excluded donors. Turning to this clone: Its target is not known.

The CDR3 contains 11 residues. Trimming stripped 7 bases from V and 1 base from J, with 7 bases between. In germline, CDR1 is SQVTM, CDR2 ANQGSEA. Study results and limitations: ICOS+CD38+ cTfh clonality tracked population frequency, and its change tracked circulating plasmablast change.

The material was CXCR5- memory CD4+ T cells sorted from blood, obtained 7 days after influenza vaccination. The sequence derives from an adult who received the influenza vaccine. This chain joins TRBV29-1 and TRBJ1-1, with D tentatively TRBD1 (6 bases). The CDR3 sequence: CSAGQNTEAFF. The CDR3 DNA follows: TGCAGCGCGGGACAGAACACTGAAGCTTTCTTT.